This passage covers 17 T cell receptor beta chains from one sample sequenced in a study of spatial heterogeneity in lung cancer. Indicated time point: sample taken at primary tumor resection. The input material, whole RNA from tumor, nontumor lung or frozen PBMC, was sequenced unsorted. TCRdb recomputed calls from the 5' RACE reads with MiXCR, one row per CDR3 protein. The sample shows tens of thousands of distinct CDR3 sequences, roughly 7.1% of them seen only once. This sample comprised PBMCs, obtained at surgery. These receptors came from a female donor with early-stage non-small cell lung cancer.

The chain is built from TRBV4-1 and TRBJ2-5, with TRBD2 matching over 13 bases. CDR1 and CDR2 from the germline V gene are MGHRA and YSYEKL. This CDR3 spans 17 amino acids. The junction had 7 bases not matched to a gene; V was cut back by 4 bases and J by 2 bases. The CDR3 reads CASSLPPGLAGQETQYF. The DNA for the CDR3 is TGCGCCAGCAGCCTTCCTCCGGGACTAGCGGGACAAGAGACCCAGTACTTC.

At least ten counts were recorded for this clonotype. The chain joins TRBV6-5 to TRBJ2-3; TRBD1 agrees at 8 bases. Losses at the gene ends were 7 bases for V and 5 bases for J; bases not matched to a gene: 8. CDR3 length equals 14 residues. Germline CDR1 reads MNHEY; CDR2 reads SVGAGI. In nucleotides, the CDR3 is TGTGCCAGCAAGGCAGGGGGCGCGATAGATACGCAGTATTTT. Protein: CASKAGGAIDTQYF.

This clonotype was detected ten times or more. The V and J genes are TRBV5-1 and TRBJ2-1; tentative D call: TRBD2 (6 bases). Trimming removed 0 bases at V and 4 bases at J, with 20 bases between. This CDR3 contains 18 residues. Germline V gene sequence: CDR1 SGHRS, CDR2 YFSETQ. The CDR3 nucleotides read TGCGCCAGCAGCTTGGGTGGAGGGGATGGCCCCAGGTACAATGAGCAGTTCTTC. It is translated as CASSLGGGDGPRYNEQFF.

Many counts were recorded for this clonotype. The chain has TRBV5-1 and TRBJ1-3; no firm D call. CDR1 SGHRS and CDR2 YFSETQ come from the germline V gene. V was cut by 4 bases and J by 0 bases, with 11 bases left in between. The CDR3 runs 15 residues. The CDR3 DNA sequence: TGCGCCAGCAGCCCGTTTGGATACTCTGGAAACACCATATATTTT. The encoded protein is CASSPFGYSGNTIYF.

This chain connects TRBV7-2 to TRBJ1-4; no firm D call. V lost 2 bases and J lost 0, with 7 bases in between. This CDR3 region has 15 residues. CDR1 is SGHTA, CDR2 FQGNSA, per germline. The CDR3 sequence: CASSLSSATNEKLFF. The CDR3 DNA sequence: TGTGCCAGCAGCTTATCTTCAGCAACTAATGAAAAACTGTTTTTT.

The V and J genes are TRBV12-3 or TRBV12-4 and TRBJ2-1, with a weak D call TRBD2 (5 bases). With 7 bases removed from V and 4 bases from J, the gap between germline ends came to 20 bases. The CDR3 consists of 16 residues. The CDR3 loop is CASIPRGLGRYNEQFF. CDR3 in DNA: TGTGCCAGCATCCCTCGGGGTTTAGGCAGGTACAATGAGCAGTTCTTC.

This clonotype was picked up many times. The DNA of the CDR3 is TGCAGTGCTGGGGGGGCGCTCGGCACCGGGGAGCTGTTTTTT. As protein: CSAGGALGTGELFF. The chain recombines TRBV20-1 with TRBJ2-2; perhaps TRBD2 as D (7 bases). Germline V gene lookup returns CDR1 DFQATT and CDR2 SNEGSKA (reference sequence). The CDR3 consists of 14 residues. The V and J ends lost 5 bases and 4 bases respectively, with 14 bases between them.

This clonotype was counted ten times or more. V and J are TRBV5-5 and TRBJ1-1; a weak D match, TRBD1 (6 bases). From germline, CDR1 is SGHKS and CDR2 YYEKEE (reference sequence). V was cut by 4 bases and J by 1 base, with 11 bases left in between. The CDR3 runs to 14 residues. The CDR3 protein is CASSEGGENTEAFF. The CDR3 coding sequence is TGTGCCAGCAGCGAGGGGGGAGAGAACACTGAAGCTTTCTTT.

This clonotype was counted once. With a much larger clone just one base away, this may be a read error. This chain joins TRBV7-9 and TRBJ1-3; D not certain. CDR3 size: 14 residues. V lost 11 bases and J 4 bases, leaving 18 bases between the germline ends. Germline CDR1 and CDR2: SEHNR and FQNEAQ (reference sequence). CDR3 coding DNA: TGTGCCGGCACCCCCGAGTATCTGGGAAACACCATATATTTT. It translates to CAGTPEYLGNTIYF.

The sample holds many counts of this clonotype. The genes are TRBV9 and TRBJ2-1, with D possibly matching TRBD2 (5 bases). The CDR3 totals 16 residues. Deletions cut 3 bases from V and 5 bases from J, with 18 bases between. Germline V gene data show CDR1 as SGDLS and CDR2 as YYNGEE. CDR3 DNA sequence: TGTGCCAGCAGCGGCAAAACCGGGGTTTCTAACAATGAGCAGTTCTTC. This translates into CASSGKTGVSNNEQFF.

This clonotype has at least ten counts. This rearrangement joins TRBV29-1 to TRBJ1-1; D unclear. Trimming removed 7 bases at V and 0 bases at J, with 12 bases between. Germline CDR1 is SQVTM and CDR2 is ANQGSEA. This CDR3 is 13 amino acids long. CDR3 region: CSAAGFMNTEAFF. The CDR3 region has the DNA TGCAGCGCTGCAGGATTTATGAACACTGAAGCTTTCTTT.

This clonotype was observed at least ten times. The chain is built from TRBV6-6 and TRBJ2-5; D is unclear. Germline V gives CDR1 MNHNY, CDR2 SVGAGI (reference sequence). The V end lost 4 bases, the J end lost 1 base, and 10 bases lay between the germline ends. This CDR3 has 14 residues. The CDR3 loop is CASSSPPGQETQYF. The DNA for the CDR3 is TGTGCCAGCAGTTCGCCTCCGGGCCAAGAGACCCAGTACTTC.

This clonotype has at least ten counts. This chain joins TRBV5-1 and TRBJ1-3, with a tentative D call TRBD1 (5 bases). Germline V gives CDR1 SGHRS, CDR2 YFSETQ. Trimming left V 2 bases short and J 0 bases short, with 15 bases between. This CDR3 contains 17 residues. This chain's CDR3 is CASSFRGRDYSGNTIYF. In DNA form, the CDR3 reads TGCGCCAGCAGCTTTAGGGGACGCGACTACTCTGGAAACACCATATATTTT.

The rearrangement uses TRBV12-3 or TRBV12-4 and TRBJ2-7, with a weak D call TRBD1 (5 bases). This CDR3 comprises 14 residues. V dropped 6 bases and J dropped 6 bases, with 18 bases sitting between them. CDR3 protein: CASSSTDRGGEQYF. The CDR3 DNA is TGTGCCAGCAGCTCAACTGATAGGGGTGGCGAGCAGTACTTC.

This clonotype was detected ten times or more. V gene TRBV5-4 combines with J gene TRBJ1-1, with unresolved D. V was pared by 3 bases and J by 5 bases, with 8 bases between. Germline CDR1 and CDR2: SGHNT and YYREEE (reference sequence). This CDR3 comprises 12 residues. The CDR3: CASSSTRTEAFF. The CDR3 nucleotides read TGTGCCAGCAGCTCGACACGTACTGAAGCTTTCTTT. The full variable domain, rest sourced from reference TRBV5-4 and TRBJ1-1, is ETGVTQSPTHLIKTRGQQVTLRCSSQSGHNTVSWYQQALGQGPQFIFQYYREEENGRGNFPPRFSGLQFPNYSSELNVNALELDDSALYLCASSSTRTEAFFGQGTRLTVV.

This clonotype was counted many times. The gene calls are TRBV6-5 and TRBJ1-1; tentatively, D is TRBD1 (5 bases). CDR1 is MNHEY, CDR2 SVGAGI, per germline. The CDR3 has 13 amino acids. V was cut by 4 bases and J by 5 bases, with 11 bases left in between. CDR3: CASSSGWGTEAFF. The CDR3 nucleotides are TGTGCCAGCAGTTCCGGTTGGGGGACTGAAGCTTTCTTT.

This clonotype was found a few times. V usage is TRBV2 and J usage is TRBJ2-5; unclear D gene. The CDR3 loop spans 11 amino acids. Germline V gene data show CDR1 as SNHLY and CDR2 as FYNNEI. The ends were cut back, 5 bases at V and 5 bases at J, with 6 bases in the middle. In DNA, the CDR3 is TGTGCCAGCAGTTTCGTTGAGACCCAGTACTTC. It codes for CASSFVETQYF.